This TCR beta chain was retrieved from a study of blood T cell repertoires in COVID-19. Study summary: The United States, Italy and Spain provided the acute and convalescent COVID-19 samples. Nucleic acid was either cDNA or gDNA, and it came from T cells, B-cell-depleted T cells, or PBMCs.

V lost 2 bases, J lost 4 bases, and 8 bases stayed unmatched. The CDR3 is made up of 16 amino acids. Germline V gene lookup returns CDR1 SGHRS and CDR2 YFSETQ. Sequencing was performed with immunoSEQ multiplex PCR; in TCRdb, only in-frame clones are kept and a portion is missing. The table includes about 140,000 clones, roughly four fifths detected once. Sequencing was carried out using peripheral blood. The receptor was derived from an elderly woman with active or convalescent COVID-19. This rearrangement joins TRBV5-1 to TRBJ2-1; 8 bases fit TRBD2. The CDR3 sequence: CASSFLPAGEYNEQFF. CDR3 in DNA: TGCGCCAGCAGCTTTTTGCCAGCGGGGGAATACAATGAGCAGTTCTTC.